The sequence of this T cell receptor (beta chain) was determined in a study of cytotoxic CD8 clonotypes in ibrutinib-treated CLL. At the level of the study: Among the samples, the mean was roughly 280,000 productive templates and some 100,000 productive rearrangements.

Deletions cut 5 bases from V and 4 bases from J, with 12 bases between. Germline V gene data show CDR1 as SGHVS and CDR2 as FQNEAQ. The CDR3 has 14 residues. The assay was immunoSEQ multiplex PCR, and TCRdb's table has in-frame clones only and misses some. The sample shows roughly 220,000 clones, more than 75% of them seen only once. This clone was counted a few times. The sequencing used PBMCs, collected after 12 months of ibrutinib treatment. This rearrangement joins TRBV7-8 to TRBJ1-3; D perhaps matches TRBD1 (5 bases). The TCR sequence derives from a human donor with chronic lymphocytic leukemia. The DNA for the CDR3 is TGTGCCAGCAGCGGTAGGGGTTCGGGAAACACCATATATTTT. It is translated as CASSGRGSGNTIYF.